These 30 T cell receptor beta chains came from one sample sequenced in a study of blood T cell repertoires in COVID-19. Sequenced by immunoSEQ multiplex PCR; TCRdb stores in-frame clones only, minus some. Among fewer than 60,000 clones, around 92% were seen once, and the ten largest hold 20% to 25%. Sample: peripheral blood. The receptors here all came from a human donor in a cohort sampled during active COVID-19.

V gene TRBV5-1 combines with J gene TRBJ1-4; 10 positions match TRBD1. V lost 3 bases, J lost 8 bases, and 4 bases stayed unmatched. Germline-derived CDR1 and CDR2 are SGHRS and YFSETQ. CDR3 length: 14 residues. The CDR3: CASSWGQGREKLFF. CDR3 coding DNA: TGCGCCAGCAGCTGGGGACAGGGGAGAGAAAAACTGTTTTTT.

This clone appeared a few times. The CDR3 loop reads CASSVEEVAGARRDTQYF. CDR3 nucleotide sequence: TGTGCCAGCAGCGTAGAAGAGGTAGCGGGGGCCAGAAGGGATACGCAGTATTTT. The chain links TRBV9 to TRBJ2-3; 9 bases are shared with TRBD2. V lost 0 bases, J lost 6 bases, and 14 bases stayed unmatched. There are 18 residues in the CDR3. The germline CDR1 and CDR2 sequences are SGDLS and YYNGEE.

The V gene is TRBV18, the J gene TRBJ2-7; a possible D gene is TRBD2 (5 bases). V dropped 8 bases and J dropped 6 bases, with 20 bases sitting between them. Germline V gene sequence: CDR1 KGHSH, CDR2 LQKENI. The CDR3 spans 14 residues. CDR3 amino acids: CASAPREWVSEQYF. The CDR3 DNA reads TGTGCCAGCGCTCCCCGGGAATGGGTCAGCGAGCAGTACTTC.

The gene calls are TRBV4-2 and TRBJ1-2, with D tentatively TRBD1 (6 bases). The V end lost 5 bases, the J end lost 3 bases, and 13 bases lay between the germline ends. The CDR3 runs to 14 residues. Germline values: CDR1 LGHNA, CDR2 YNFKEQ. CDR3 in DNA: TGTGCCAGCAGCTCTGAACAGGGCGACTATGGCTACACCTTC. Protein product: CASSSEQGDYGYTF.

The V call is TRBV11-2, the J call TRBJ1-1, with TRBD1 identical over 10 bases. The V gene's germline CDR1 is SGHAT and CDR2 FQNNGV. V lost 3 bases, J lost 0 bases, and 4 bases stayed unmatched. The CDR3 spans 16 residues. The CDR3 is CASSFGTGALNTEAFF. CDR3 bases: TGTGCCAGCAGCTTCGGGACAGGGGCGTTGAACACTGAAGCTTTCTTT.

This clone was seen once. The gene calls are TRBV30 and TRBJ1-4, with D uncertain. Germline V lookup: CDR1 GTSNPN, CDR2 SVGIG (reference sequence). The V end was cut by 4 bases, the J end by 2 bases, with 8 bases between. The CDR3 is 13 amino acids. CDR3: CAWTGNTNEKLFF. The CDR3 DNA sequence: TGTGCCTGGACGGGTAATACTAATGAAAAACTGTTTTTT.

The chain couples TRBV6-2 or TRBV6-3 to TRBJ2-1; 9 bases agree with TRBD1. In germline, CDR1 is MNHEY, CDR2 SVGEGT. V shed 4 bases, J shed 5 bases, and the junction held 3 bases outside the gene matches. This CDR3 is 14 amino acids long. This CDR3 is CASSWDRDHNEQFF. CDR3 DNA sequence: TGTGCCAGCAGTTGGGACAGGGACCACAATGAGCAGTTCTTC.

This chain connects TRBV7-8 to TRBJ1-2, with D perhaps TRBD1 (5 bases). The germline gives CDR1 SGHVS, CDR2 FQNEAQ. V lost 2 bases to trimming and J lost 5 bases, with 12 bases between them. The CDR3 loop spans 14 amino acids. The CDR3 here is CASSLTRDRYGYTF. The CDR3 region has the DNA TGTGCCAGCAGCTTAACCAGGGATCGGTATGGCTACACCTTC.

The V and J genes are TRBV27 and TRBJ1-6; TRBD1 matches 8 bases. This CDR3 has 15 amino acids. Trimming removed 5 bases from V and 9 bases from J; junction bases left unmatched: 9. Germline V gene sequence: CDR1 MNHEY, CDR2 SMNVEV (reference sequence). The chain's CDR3 is CASSINRQGSSPLHF. The CDR3 DNA reads TGTGCCAGCAGTATCAATCGACAGGGGAGTTCACCCCTCCACTTT.

V usage is TRBV6-6 and J usage is TRBJ2-1, with a weak D call TRBD2 (5 bases). Trimming cost V 2 bases and J 9 bases, with 5 bases left between them. Germline CDR1 MNHNY, CDR2 SVGAGI (reference sequence). The CDR3 covers 11 residues. The DNA of the CDR3 is TGTGCCAGCAGTTACCGGGGTGAGCAGTTCTTC. Translation: CASSYRGEQFF.

The CDR3 region has the DNA TGTGCCTGGGCGGGGGGTACTGGCTATGGCTACACCTTC. Protein sequence: CAWAGGTGYGYTF. The chain has TRBV30 and TRBJ1-2, with a possible D match to TRBD1 (5 bases). Deletions cut 5 bases from V and 4 bases from J, with 14 bases between. The CDR3 has 13 amino acids. Germline V gene lookup returns CDR1 GTSNPN and CDR2 SVGIG (reference sequence).

This chain connects TRBV10-1 to TRBJ2-5, with TRBD2 identical over 7 bases. Germline V lookup: CDR1 WNHNN, CDR2 SYGVQD (reference sequence). The CDR3 covers 15 residues. V lost 0 bases, J lost 5 bases, and 6 bases stayed unmatched. CDR3 nucleotide sequence: TGCGCCAGCAGTGAGTCGAGGCGGGGGAGGGAGACCCAGTACTTC. Translation: CASSESRRGRETQYF.

The CDR3 reads CASSQGGGWGYMNTEAFF. CDR3 in DNA: TGTGCCAGCAGCCAGGGTGGAGGGTGGGGATATATGAACACTGAAGCTTTCTTT. The V and J genes are TRBV3-1 (or the pseudogene TRBV3-2) and TRBJ1-1; D not resolved. Germline loops: CDR1 LGHDT, CDR2 YNNKEL (reference sequence). CDR3 length: 18 residues. Trimming stripped 3 bases from V and 0 bases from J, with 20 bases between.

The chain recombines TRBV12-5 with TRBJ2-2; D gene uncertain. The CDR3 sequence is 16 residues long. CDR1 and CDR2 (germline): LGHNT, FRNRAP. Deletions cut 0 bases from V and 0 bases from J, with 8 bases between. The CDR3 bases are TGTGCTAGTGGTTTGGTGACACCCGCGAACACCGGGGAGCTGTTTTTT. Translation gives CASGLVTPANTGELFF.

The chain employs TRBV6-1 and TRBJ1-6; possibly TRBD1 for D (5 bases). Trimming removed 2 bases from V and 14 bases from J, with 10 bases in between. CDR3 length: 12 residues. Germline loops: CDR1 MNHNS, CDR2 SASEGT. The CDR3 DNA reads TGTGCCAGCAGTGAAATACTGGACACCCTCCACTTT. Residues: CASSEILDTLHF.

By sample fraction, this clone is medium-sized. V and J are TRBV7-9 and TRBJ2-5; D unclear. V lost 4 bases, J lost 7 bases, and 7 bases lay in between. Per germline, CDR1 SEHNR and CDR2 FQNEAQ (reference sequence). The CDR3 sequence is 11 residues long. This CDR3 is CASSSLATQYF. The CDR3 DNA follows: TGTGCCAGCAGCTCCCTGGCGACCCAGTACTTC.

The rearrangement uses TRBV27 and TRBJ1-6, with 7 bases fitting TRBD1. V was pared by 5 bases and J by 5 bases, with 3 bases of the junction left unmatched. CDR1 is MNHEY, CDR2 SMNVEV, per germline (reference sequence). The CDR3 consists of 14 residues. CDR3 in amino acids: CASSPGQNNSPLHF. The CDR3 DNA follows: TGTGCCAGCAGTCCGGGACAGAATAATTCACCCCTCCACTTT.

The rearrangement joins TRBV1 to TRBJ2-2; the table's D call, TRBD2, has no DNA check behind it. TRBV1 is annotated as a pseudogene. The CDR3 is made up of 16 amino acids. CDR3 loop: CTSSPLGATNTGELFF. CDR3 nucleotides: TGCACCAGCAGCCCCCTGGGAGCCACGAACACCGGGGAGCTGTTTTTT.

V is TRBV3-1 (or the pseudogene TRBV3-2) and J is TRBJ2-7; 9 positions agree with TRBD2. Germline V gives CDR1 LGHDT, CDR2 YNNKEL (reference sequence). Losses at the gene ends were 4 bases for V and 4 bases for J; bases not matched to a gene: 8. This CDR3 contains 15 residues. Here the CDR3 reads CASSRVAGATYEQYF. In DNA form, the CDR3 reads TGTGCCAGCAGCCGAGTAGCGGGGGCAACTTACGAGCAGTACTTC.

A few counts support this clone. The chain links TRBV7-2 to TRBJ2-7, with 7 bases that match TRBD1. Germline trimming cut 5 bases from V and 6 bases from J; bases unmatched to any gene: 7. CDR1 is SGHTA and CDR2 is FQGNSA in the germline V gene. This CDR3 spans 13 amino acids. The CDR3 coding sequence is TGTGCCAGCAGCCCTAAGGGGGCGGGCGAGCAGTACTTC. It is translated as CASSPKGAGEQYF. Filled out from reference TRBV7-2 and TRBJ2-7, the complete variable domain reads GAGVSQSPSNKVTEKGKDVELRCDPISGHTALYWYRQSLGQGLEFLIYFQGNSAPDKSGLPSDRFSAERTGGSVSTLTIQRTQQEDSAVYLCASSPKGAGEQYFGPGTRLTVT.

The chain employs TRBV29-1 and TRBJ2-5; D may be TRBD2 (6 bases). CDR1 SQVTM and CDR2 ANQGSEA come from the germline V gene. This CDR3 spans 15 amino acids. V lost 7 bases, J lost 0 bases, and 18 bases lay in between. The CDR3 sequence: CSAARDSTYQETQYF. The CDR3 nucleotides are TGCAGCGCTGCACGGGACTCAACGTACCAAGAGACCCAGTACTTC. The full variable domain, with the rest looked up from reference TRBV29-1 and TRBJ2-5, is SAVISQKPSRDICQRGTSLTIQCQVDSQVTMMFWYRQQPGQSLTLIATANQGSEATYESGFVIDKFPISRPNLTFSTLTVSNMSPEDSSIYLCSAARDSTYQETQYFGPGTRLLVL.

Only one count was recorded for this clone. V and J are TRBV19 and TRBJ1-1; D is uncertain. Looked up from germline, CDR1 is LNHDA and CDR2 is SQIVND (reference sequence). This CDR3 has 15 residues. V was pared by 4 bases and J by 0 bases, with 12 bases between. CDR3 sequence: CASSTRRGMNTEAFF. In nucleotides, the CDR3 is TGTGCCAGTAGTACGCGTCGGGGAATGAACACTGAAGCTTTCTTT.

The gene calls are TRBV27 and TRBJ1-6; the D gene is possibly TRBD1 (5 bases). Germline assignment: CDR1 MNHEY and CDR2 SMNVEV (reference sequence). V lost 6 bases to trimming and J lost 5 bases, with 20 bases between them. The CDR3 sequence is 17 residues long. The CDR3 loop reads CASRLSPGLWDNSPLHF. Written as DNA, the CDR3 is TGTGCCAGCAGACTCAGCCCAGGGTTATGGGATAATTCACCCCTCCACTTT.

This sequence joins TRBV9 and TRBJ2-5; 9 nucleotides match TRBD1. CDR3 length equals 14 residues. In germline, CDR1 is SGDLS, CDR2 YYNGEE. The ends lost 0 bases at V and 4 bases at J; junction bases unmatched: 1. CDR3 DNA sequence: TGTGCCAGCAGCGTAGCGACAGGGGGAGAGACCCAGTACTTC. The encoded protein is CASSVATGGETQYF.

In its sample, this clone was seen once. The rearrangement uses TRBV5-6 and TRBJ2-1; 7 bases map to TRBD2. CDR1 is SGHDT and CDR2 is YYEEEE in the germline V gene. This CDR3 has 15 residues. The J segment lost 5 bases and the V segment lost 4 bases, leaving 9 bases of the junction unmatched. CDR3 loop: CASSLRTRKDNEQFF. The CDR3 nucleotides are TGTGCCAGCAGCCTACGGACTAGAAAGGACAATGAGCAGTTCTTC.

The V and J genes are TRBV6-5 and TRBJ1-2; a possible D gene is TRBD1 (5 bases). Per the germline V gene, CDR1 is MNHEY and CDR2 is SVGAGI. Trimming shortened V by 2 bases and J by 8 bases, and 15 bases separated the two germline ends. This CDR3 contains 14 residues. The CDR3: CASSYDRSSAGYTF. CDR3 coding DNA: TGTGCCAGCAGTTACGACAGAAGTTCAGCCGGCTACACCTTC.

The genes are TRBV5-1 and TRBJ2-5, with 12 bases fitting TRBD2. V lost 0 bases to trimming and J lost 2 bases; unmatched junction nucleotides: 8. CDR3 length: 18 amino acids. In germline, CDR1 is SGHRS, CDR2 YFSETQ. In nucleotides, the CDR3 is TGCGCCAGCAGCTTGGAGGGCCCGACTAGCGGGGGACAAGAGACCCAGTACTTC. Protein sequence: CASSLEGPTSGGQETQYF. The complete variable domain, with remaining parts taken from reference TRBV5-1 and TRBJ2-5, reads KAGVTQTPRYLIKTRGQQVTLSCSPISGHRSVSWYQQTPGQGLQFLFEYFSETQRNKGNFPGRFSGRQFSNSRSEMNVSTLELGDSALYLCASSLEGPTSGGQETQYFGPGTRLLVL.

The V and J genes are TRBV24-1 and TRBJ2-2; 7 bases match TRBD1. The germline V gene encodes CDR1 KGHDR and CDR2 SFDVKD. The CDR3 loop spans 16 amino acids. After removal of 4 bases from V and 4 bases from J, the junction contained 8 bases not matched to a gene. The CDR3 sequence is CATSDNTGVPTGELFF. The CDR3 DNA reads TGTGCCACCAGTGACAATACAGGGGTACCCACCGGGGAGCTGTTTTTT.

The chain is built from TRBV6-2 or TRBV6-3 and TRBJ2-2; 15 bases are a match to TRBD2. CDR1 is MNHEY, CDR2 SVGEGT, per germline. The CDR3 spans 19 residues. V was pared by 4 bases and J by 1 base, with 7 bases of the junction left unmatched. CDR3 in amino acids: CASSFRTSGGALNTGELFF. The CDR3 DNA reads as TGTGCCAGCAGTTTCCGGACTAGCGGGGGGGCCCTGAACACCGGGGAGCTGTTTTTT.

The chain has TRBV29-1 and TRBJ1-1; D ambiguous. V dropped 2 bases and J dropped 2 bases, with 12 bases sitting between them. The CDR3 covers 14 residues. CDR1 SQVTM and CDR2 ANQGSEA come from the germline V gene. The CDR3 loop is CSVELLRVNTEAFF. The CDR3 coding sequence is TGCAGCGTTGAACTTCTGCGGGTAAACACTGAAGCTTTCTTT. Full variable domain (missing parts from reference TRBV29-1 and TRBJ1-1): SAVISQKPSRDICQRGTSLTIQCQVDSQVTMMFWYRQQPGQSLTLIATANQGSEATYESGFVIDKFPISRPNLTFSTLTVSNMSPEDSSIYLCSVELLRVNTEAFFGQGTRLTVV.